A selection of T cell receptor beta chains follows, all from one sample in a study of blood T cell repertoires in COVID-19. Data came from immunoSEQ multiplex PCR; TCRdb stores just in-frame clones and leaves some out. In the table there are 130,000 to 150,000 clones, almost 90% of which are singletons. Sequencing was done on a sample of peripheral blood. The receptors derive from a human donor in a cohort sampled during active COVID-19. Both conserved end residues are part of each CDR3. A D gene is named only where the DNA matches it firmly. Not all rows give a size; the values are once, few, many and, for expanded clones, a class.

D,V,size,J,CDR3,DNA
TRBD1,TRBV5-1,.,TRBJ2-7,CASSFRDRGLEQYF,TGCGCCAGCAGCTTCCGGGACAGGGGGCTCGAGCAGTACTTC
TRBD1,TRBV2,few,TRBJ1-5,CASSVQGSRQPQHF,TGTGCCAGCAGTGTACAGGGGTCCCGTCAGCCCCAGCATTTT
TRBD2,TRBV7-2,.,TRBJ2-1,CASSPVSGRTNEQFF,TGTGCCAGCAGCCCGGTTAGCGGGAGAACGAATGAGCAGTTCTTC
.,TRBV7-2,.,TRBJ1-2,CASSLEGGARSYGYTF,TGTGCCAGCAGCTTAGAGGGGGGGGCGCGAAGCTATGGCTACACCTTC
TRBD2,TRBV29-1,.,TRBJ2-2,CSVDPAGGRAGELFF,TGCAGCGTCGACCCAGCGGGAGGTCGTGCCGGGGAGCTGTTTTTT
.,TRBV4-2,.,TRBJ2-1,CASSPFFYGEQFF,TGTGCCAGCAGCCCGTTTTTCTACGGTGAGCAGTTCTTC
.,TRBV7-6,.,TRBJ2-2,CASSLVSVRTGELFF,TGTGCCAGCAGCTTAGTTTCCGTGCGTACCGGGGAGCTGTTTTTT
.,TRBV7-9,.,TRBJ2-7,CASSLRGATYEQYF,TGTGCCAGCAGCTTACGGGGGGCGACCTACGAGCAGTACTTC
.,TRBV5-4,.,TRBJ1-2,CASSPRDKEANYGYTF,TGTGCCAGCAGCCCCCGGGACAAAGAAGCTAACTATGGCTACACCTTC
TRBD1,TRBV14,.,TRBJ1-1,CASSLNRGLGAFF,TGTGCCAGCAGCCTCAACAGGGGCCTTGGAGCTTTCTTT
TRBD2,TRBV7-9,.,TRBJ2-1,CASSWGGYNEQFF,TGTGCCAGCTCCTGGGGAGGGTACAATGAGCAGTTCTTC